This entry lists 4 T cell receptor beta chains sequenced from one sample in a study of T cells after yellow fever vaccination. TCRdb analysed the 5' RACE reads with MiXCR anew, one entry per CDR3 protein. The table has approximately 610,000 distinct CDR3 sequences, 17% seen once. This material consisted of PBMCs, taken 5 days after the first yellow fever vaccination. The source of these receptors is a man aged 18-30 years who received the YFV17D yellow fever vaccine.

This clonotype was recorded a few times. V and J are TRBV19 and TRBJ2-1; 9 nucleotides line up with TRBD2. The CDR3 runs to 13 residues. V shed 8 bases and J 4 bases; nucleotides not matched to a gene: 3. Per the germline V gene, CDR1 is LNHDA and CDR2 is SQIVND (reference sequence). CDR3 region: CASGTSQYNEQFF. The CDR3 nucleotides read TGTGCCAGTGGGACTAGCCAATACAATGAGCAGTTCTTC.

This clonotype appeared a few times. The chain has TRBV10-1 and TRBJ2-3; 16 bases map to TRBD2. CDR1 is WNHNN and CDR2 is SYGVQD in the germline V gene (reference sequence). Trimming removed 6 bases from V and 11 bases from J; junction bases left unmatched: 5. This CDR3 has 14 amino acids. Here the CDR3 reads CASSEGTSGRGQYF. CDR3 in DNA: TGCGCCAGCAGCGAGGGGACTAGCGGGAGGGGGCAGTATTTT.

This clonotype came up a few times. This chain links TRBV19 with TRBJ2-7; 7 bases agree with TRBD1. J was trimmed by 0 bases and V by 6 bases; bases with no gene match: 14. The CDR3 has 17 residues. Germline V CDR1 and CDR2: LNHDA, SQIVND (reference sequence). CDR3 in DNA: TGTGCCAGTAGCCCTCGAGGGGGCAGGACGAGCTCCTACGAGCAGTACTTC. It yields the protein CASSPRGGRTSSYEQYF.

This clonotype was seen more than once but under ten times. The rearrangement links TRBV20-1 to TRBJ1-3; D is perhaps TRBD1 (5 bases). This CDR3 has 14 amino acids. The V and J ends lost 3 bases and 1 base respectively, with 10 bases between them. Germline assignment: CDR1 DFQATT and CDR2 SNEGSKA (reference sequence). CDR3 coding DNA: TGCAGTGCTAGTTCTCAGGGATCTGGAAACACCATATATTTT. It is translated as CSASSQGSGNTIYF.